A single sample gave rise to the 8 T cell receptor beta chains below, sequenced in a study of radiotherapy plus CTLA-4 blockade in lung cancer. Some clones are missing from TCRdb's copy, which holds only in-frame ones; the method was immunoSEQ multiplex PCR. Of about 98,000 clones in the sample, 75% to 90% were seen once. The starting material was peripheral blood, obtained from a patient treated with radiotherapy plus ipilimumab. These receptors came from a human donor with non-small cell lung cancer who had a partial response to radiotherapy plus ipilimumab.

This rearrangement joins TRBV27 to TRBJ2-6; 7 bases are a match to TRBD1. V trimming: 5 bases; J trimming: 0 bases; junction bases outside the gene matches: 10. Germline V gene data show CDR1 as MNHEY and CDR2 as SMNVEV (reference sequence). This CDR3 region has 18 residues. CDR3 amino acids: CASSPRGQIHSGANVLTF. The CDR3, as DNA: TGTGCCAGCAGTCCACGGGGACAGATCCACTCTGGGGCCAACGTCCTGACTTTC.

The rearrangement links TRBV9 to TRBJ2-7; the D gene is possibly TRBD1 (5 bases). Trimming took 4 bases from V and 6 from J, leaving 17 bases between them. The CDR3 totals 14 residues. CDR1 and CDR2 from the germline V gene are SGDLS and YYNGEE. CDR3 sequence (DNA): TGTGCCAGCAGCCCCGGTGTGCTGGGGCGCGAGCAGTACTTC. Translated: CASSPGVLGREQYF. Full variable domain (outside the CDR3, taken from reference TRBV9 and TRBJ2-7): DSGVTQTPKHLITATGQRVTLRCSPRSGDLSVYWYQQSLDQGLQFLIQYYNGEERAKGNILERFSAQQFPDLHSELNLSSLELGDSALYFCASSPGVLGREQYFGPGTRLTVT.

A few counts support this clone. The rearrangement links TRBV6-5 to TRBJ2-7; 11 nucleotides agree with TRBD1. Germline V gene data show CDR1 as MNHEY and CDR2 as SVGAGI. V trimming: 6 bases; J trimming: 7 bases; junction bases outside the gene matches: 8. The CDR3 extends over 14 amino acids. The CDR3 DNA reads as TGTGCCAGCAGCCGGGACAGGGGGGATCGGGAGCAGTACTTC. It specifies CASSRDRGDREQYF.

J is TRBJ1-4 and V is TRBV7-2; D may be TRBD1 (6 bases). The germline gives CDR1 SGHTA, CDR2 FQGNSA. The V end lost 1 base, the J end lost 7 bases, and 13 bases lay between the germline ends. The CDR3 has 15 residues. The CDR3, as DNA: TGTGCCAGCAGCTTAGATACAGGGCGAAGTGAAAAACTGTTTTTT. Translation gives CASSLDTGRSEKLFF.

The V and J genes are TRBV14 and TRBJ2-7; 13 bases map to TRBD2. Germline V gene sequence: CDR1 SGHDN, CDR2 FVKESK. This CDR3 is 15 amino acids long. The trim removed 3 bases at V and 4 bases at J, leaving 3 bases unmatched. This chain's CDR3 is CASSHGTSGNYEQYF. CDR3 coding DNA: TGTGCCAGCAGCCACGGGACTAGCGGGAATTACGAGCAGTACTTC.

This chain joins TRBV6-6 and TRBJ1-4; D may be TRBD1 (6 bases). CDR3 length: 14 amino acids. The V gene's germline CDR1 is MNHNY and CDR2 SVGAGI (reference sequence). V lost 5 bases to trimming and J lost 7 bases, with 14 bases between them. The CDR3: CASSAQGMGEKLFF. CDR3 nucleotides: TGTGCCAGCAGTGCTCAGGGGATGGGTGAAAAACTGTTTTTT.

This chain links TRBV5-1 with TRBJ2-1; a weak D match, TRBD1 (5 bases). The CDR3 is 13 amino acids. From germline, CDR1 is SGHRS and CDR2 YFSETQ. The V end was cut by 0 bases, the J end by 5 bases, with 6 bases between. The CDR3, as DNA: TGCGCCAGCAGCTTGGACAGGAACAATGAGCAGTTCTTC. Translating it yields CASSLDRNNEQFF.

J is TRBJ2-4 and V is TRBV2; no reliable D call. Germline CDR1 is SNHLY and CDR2 is FYNNEI. The CDR3 is 18 amino acids. The V end was cut by 2 bases, the J end by 1 base, with 18 bases between. The CDR3 protein is CASSESTTAATAKNIQYF. CDR3 in DNA: TGTGCCAGCAGTGAAAGTACAACCGCCGCCACGGCCAAAAACATTCAGTACTTC. Full variable domain (outside the CDR3, taken from reference TRBV2 and TRBJ2-4): EPEVTQTPSHQVTQMGQEVILRCVPISNHLYFYWYRQILGQKVEFLVSFYNNEISEKSEIFDDQFSVERPDGSNFTLKIRSTKLEDSAMYFCASSESTTAATAKNIQYFGAGTRLSVL.